This is a list of T cell receptor beta chains from one sample in a study of a mutant IDH1 vaccine in newly diagnosed glioma. The table came from immunoSEQ multiplex PCR; TCRdb's copy has only in-frame clones and leaves some out. The top ten hold around 5% of the sample, which has roughly 34,000 clones, roughly 90% seen once. The antigens for these receptors are not known. The source was PBMCs, collected from a glioma patient whose treatment included an IDH1 peptide vaccine. The receptor source for this set is a woman in her forties with glioma. CDR3s include the opening cysteine and the closing phenylalanine or tryptophan. The D gene is left open where the match is weak. Not every row has a clone size; where given, it reads once, few, many or a size class.

V	J	size	D	DNA	CDR3
TRBV4-1	TRBJ2-3	NA	NA	TGCGCCAGCAGCCAAGAAGGTGGTGCGGGACCCAGCACAGATACGCAGTATTTT	CASSQEGGAGPSTDTQYF
TRBV5-5	TRBJ1-2	NA	NA	TGTGCCAGCAGCCTGGGGGGGCCCTCCGTCTATGGCTACACCTTC	CASSLGGPSVYGYTF
TRBV4-1	TRBJ2-5	NA	NA	TGCGCCAGCAGCCAAATGATGGAAGAGACCCAGTACTTC	CASSQMMEETQYF
TRBV5-4	TRBJ2-2	NA	NA	TGTGCCAGCAGCTTGGGTTGGGGTGCAACTGCGAACACCGGGGAGCTGTTTTTT	CASSLGWGATANTGELFF
TRBV7-9	TRBJ1-1	few	NA	TGTGCCAGCAGCTTCAGGGGTTTTGCTGAAGCTTTCTTT	CASSFRGFAEAFF
TRBV6-5	TRBJ2-7	NA	TRBD1	TGTGCCAGCAGTTCGGGACAGGGGAAGCAGTACTTC	CASSSGQGKQYF
TRBV5-1	TRBJ2-7	NA	NA	TGCGCCAGCAGCTTGGGTCTACGAACGGGTGGGGGCTCCTACGAGCAGTACTTC	CASSLGLRTGGGSYEQYF
TRBV5-4	TRBJ2-7	NA	NA	TGTGCCAGCAGCTTGGCCGCTGGTATTGCCTACGAGCAGTACTTC	CASSLAAGIAYEQYF
TRBV6-6	TRBJ2-5	once	NA	TGTGCCAGCAGTTGGGGGGGGCAACAAGAGACCCAGTACTTC	CASSWGGQQETQYF
TRBV30	TRBJ1-1	NA	NA	TGTGCCTGGAGTGGAGGGGCGATGCCTTTCTTT	CAWSGGAMPFF
TRBV10-2	TRBJ1-3	NA	NA	TGCGCCAGCAGTGAGTCGGGGGGCTTTGGAAACACCATATATTTT	CASSESGGFGNTIYF
TRBV5-8	TRBJ1-1	NA	TRBD1	TGTGCCAGCAGCTTGGACAGGGGAAACACTGAAGCTTTCTTT	CASSLDRGNTEAFF
TRBV18	TRBJ2-1	NA	TRBD2	TGTGCCAGCTCACACCAAACTACTAGCGGGCCCCAGTTCTTC	CASSHQTTSGPQFF
TRBV5-1	TRBJ2-1	NA	TRBD1	TGCGCCAGCAGGCACGGACAGGGGGGTAGGTTGATCGTGAATGAGCAGTTCTTC	CASRHGQGGRLIVNEQFF
TRBV27	TRBJ2-1	NA	TRBD2	TGTGCCAGCAGTCCCCGGGGGGGGAACGGGGATGAGCAGTTCTTC	CASSPRGGNGDEQFF
TRBV27	TRBJ2-2	once	TRBD2	TGTGCCAGCAGTTTCAGGGAGGGCGGGGAGCTGTTTTTT	CASSFREGGELFF
TRBV7-2	TRBJ1-5	once	TRBD1	TGTGCCAGCAGCTTGAACGCGAGGACAGGGGGTAATCAGCCCCAGCATTTT	CASSLNARTGGNQPQHF
TRBV2	TRBJ2-1	NA	TRBD1	TGTGCCACCAGTTCAGCCTGGACAGGTGGTTACAATGAGCAGTTCTTC	CATSSAWTGGYNEQFF
TRBV5-1	TRBJ2-7	NA	TRBD2	TGCGCCAGCAGCCCCTCGCTTAGCGGGAGGGAATCCTACGAGCAGTACTTC	CASSPSLSGRESYEQYF
TRBV4-2	TRBJ2-6	once	NA	TGTGCCAGCAGCCAAGAAGTAGTGGCCAACGTCCTGACTTTC	CASSQEVVANVLTF
TRBV15	TRBJ2-3	once	NA	TGTGCCACCAACCCGGGCGGGAGCACAGATACGCAGTATTTT	CATNPGGSTDTQYF
TRBV5-7	TRBJ1-3	NA	NA	TGTGCCAGCAGCTTAACAAAACAGCTCTCTGGAAACACCATATATTTT	CASSLTKQLSGNTIYF
TRBV5-6	TRBJ2-7	NA	NA	TGTGCCAGCAGCTTCGACGGTAGCCACGAGCAGTACTTC	CASSFDGSHEQYF
TRBV4-2	TRBJ1-1	NA	NA	TGTGCCAGCAGCCCCAAAATAAACACTGAAGCTTTCTTT	CASSPKINTEAFF
TRBV5-1	TRBJ2-1	NA	TRBD2	TGCGCCAGCAGCATATCTAGGGCGGGAGGTTGGGCTTACAATGAGCAGTTCTTC	CASSISRAGGWAYNEQFF
TRBV7-2	TRBJ2-5	NA	NA	TGTGCCAGCAGCTTATATCGAGAGACCCAGTACTTC	CASSLYRETQYF
TRBV7-4	TRBJ2-5	NA	TRBD2	TGTGCCAGCAGCTTATCGTTGGCGGGGGGGCAAGAGACCCAGTACTTC	CASSLSLAGGQETQYF
TRBV7-8	TRBJ1-5	few	TRBD1	TGTGCCAGCAGCCGATCTACAGGGGTTCAGCCCCAGCATTTT	CASSRSTGVQPQHF